A single sample gave rise to the 26 T cell receptor beta chains below, sequenced in a study of blood T cell repertoires in COVID-19. The table came from immunoSEQ multiplex PCR; TCRdb's copy has only in-frame clones and leaves some out. The data show 210,000 or so clones, 75% to 85% seen once. Specimen: PBMCs or T cells enriched from blood (not recorded which). These receptors all stem from a man aged 25 to 45 with acute COVID-19.

This clone was seen only once. V and J are TRBV6-5 and TRBJ2-7, with 7 bases matching TRBD1. Trimming removed 0 bases from V and 7 bases from J; junction bases left unmatched: 3. CDR3 length: 13 amino acids. Per germline, CDR1 MNHEY and CDR2 SVGAGI. CDR3 residues: CASSYSTGKEQYF. Written as DNA, the CDR3 is TGTGCCAGCAGTTACTCGACAGGGAAGGAGCAGTACTTC.

The chain combines TRBV7-9 with TRBJ1-1, with a possible D match to TRBD1 (5 bases). Between the trimmed V and J ends, which lost 5 bases and 7 bases, there was a span of 8 bases. Germline V CDR1 and CDR2: SEHNR, FQNEAQ (reference sequence). The CDR3 runs 11 residues. CDR3 sequence (DNA): TGTGCCAGCAGCCGGACAATTGAAGCTTTCTTT. Translated, it gives CASSRTIEAFF. Full variable domain (remainder filled in from reference TRBV7-9 and TRBJ1-1): DTGVSQNPRHKITKRGQNVTFRCDPISEHNRLYWYRQTLGQGPEFLTYFQNEAQLEKSRLLSDRFSAERPKGSFSTLEIQRTEQGDSAMYLCASSRTIEAFFGQGTRLTVV.

The chain employs TRBV11-2 and TRBJ1-4; D is ambiguous. In germline, CDR1 is SGHAT, CDR2 FQNNGV. The germline V and J ends were trimmed by 3 bases and 8 bases, with 13 bases remaining between them. The CDR3 is made up of 14 amino acids. The CDR3 coding sequence is TGTGCCAGCAGCTTTGGTCCGGGAAAGGAAAAACTGTTTTTT. It encodes CASSFGPGKEKLFF.

The chain couples TRBV5-5 to TRBJ2-3; 8 nucleotides match TRBD2. The V gene's germline CDR1 is SGHKS and CDR2 YYEKEE (reference sequence). The CDR3 totals 17 residues. V trimming: 0 bases; J trimming: 2 bases; junction bases outside the gene matches: 8. The CDR3 nucleotides read TGTGCCAGCAGCTTGGAAGTCGGGGGGGTTTTCACAGATACGCAGTATTTT. Residues: CASSLEVGGVFTDTQYF. The full variable domain, completed using reference TRBV5-5 and TRBJ2-3, is DAGVTQSPTHLIKTRGQQVTLRCSPISGHKSVSWYQQVLGQGPQFIFQYYEKEERGRGNFPDRFSARQFPNYSSELNVNALLLGDSALYLCASSLEVGGVFTDTQYFGPGTRLTVL.

The chain combines TRBV7-9 with TRBJ2-5; the D gene is possibly TRBD2 (5 bases). The V gene's germline CDR1 is SEHNR and CDR2 FQNEAQ (reference sequence). This CDR3 is 16 amino acids long. V shed 5 bases and J shed 5 bases, with 21 bases lying between them. The CDR3 sequence: CASSQSDAGKMETQYF. CDR3 bases: TGTGCCAGCAGCCAGAGTGATGCCGGGAAGATGGAGACCCAGTACTTC. The whole variable domain, remainder taken from reference TRBV7-9 and TRBJ2-5, is DTGVSQNPRHKITKRGQNVTFRCDPISEHNRLYWYRQTLGQGPEFLTYFQNEAQLEKSRLLSDRFSAERPKGSFSTLEIQRTEQGDSAMYLCASSQSDAGKMETQYFGPGTRLLVL.

The chain has TRBV27 and TRBJ1-5, with 9 bases matching TRBD1. V lost 0 bases and J lost 6; bases outside the gene matches: 9. The CDR3 loop spans 17 amino acids. Germline values: CDR1 MNHEY, CDR2 SMNVEV (reference sequence). This CDR3 is CASSLSVGTGSFQPQHF. The CDR3 DNA reads as TGTGCCAGCAGTTTATCTGTCGGGACAGGGTCGTTTCAGCCCCAGCATTTT.

This chain joins TRBV10-2 and TRBJ2-7; D remains unclear. The CDR3 totals 12 residues. Trimming took 6 bases from V and 0 from J, leaving 6 bases between them. Germline V gene data show CDR1 as WSHSY and CDR2 as SAAADI. The CDR3 DNA is TGCGCCAGCAGGGCAAACTCCTACGAGCAGTACTTC. Amino acids: CASRANSYEQYF.

The chain has TRBV5-1 and TRBJ2-5, with 14 bases identical to TRBD2. The CDR3 extends over 17 amino acids. The J segment lost 4 bases and the V segment lost 7 bases, leaving 12 bases of the junction unmatched. In germline, CDR1 is SGHRS, CDR2 YFSETQ. The CDR3 here is CASWPTGLAGGVETQYF. CDR3 DNA: TGCGCCAGCTGGCCAACCGGACTAGCGGGGGGAGTAGAGACCCAGTACTTC.

The V and J genes are TRBV2 and TRBJ1-6; D possibly corresponds to TRBD1 (6 bases). The germline V and J ends were trimmed by 7 bases and 8 bases, with 15 bases remaining between them. CDR1 is SNHLY and CDR2 is FYNNEI in the germline V gene. This CDR3 comprises 14 residues. The CDR3 is CASTLGQADSPLHF. The CDR3 bases are TGTGCCAGCACTCTGGGACAAGCAGATTCACCCCTCCACTTT.

This clone was picked up a small number of times. The V gene is TRBV19, the J gene TRBJ1-2; 10 nucleotides match TRBD1. Trimming cost V 6 bases and J 3 bases; bases outside gene matches: 10. This CDR3 region has 16 residues. Germline CDR1 reads LNHDA; CDR2 reads SQIVND (reference sequence). CDR3 residues: CASRVARQGAYYGYTF. The DNA for the CDR3 is TGTGCCAGTAGAGTAGCCAGACAGGGGGCCTACTATGGCTACACCTTC. Supplemented by reference TRBV19 and TRBJ1-2, the full variable domain reads DGGITQSPKYLFRKEGQNVTLSCEQNLNHDAMYWYRQDPGQGLRLIYYSQIVNDFQKGDIAEGYSVSREKKESFPLTVTSAQKNPTAFYLCASRVARQGAYYGYTFGSGTRLTVV.

This clone was detected a few times. The V call is TRBV6-4, the J call TRBJ2-3; TRBD1 aligns across 9 bases. V lost 4 bases and J lost 4; bases outside the gene matches: 6. The length of the CDR3 is 15 residues. Germline assignment: CDR1 MRHNA and CDR2 SNTAGT. CDR3 bases: TGTGCCAGCAGTGCCGGGACAGGGACCGCAGATACGCAGTATTTT. As protein: CASSAGTGTADTQYF.

This clone was detected only a few times. The rearrangement links TRBV11-2 to TRBJ1-2, with 9 nucleotides matching TRBD1. From germline, CDR1 is SGHAT and CDR2 FQNNGV. The CDR3 has 16 amino acids. V trimming: 5 bases; J trimming: 6 bases; junction bases outside the gene matches: 13. CDR3 protein: CASSPPLRDRVDGYTF. Here the CDR3 DNA reads TGTGCCAGCAGCCCTCCACTCCGGGACAGGGTGGATGGCTACACCTTC. The entire variable domain, with the rest obtained from reference TRBV11-2 and TRBJ1-2, is as follows: EAGVAQSPRYKIIEKRQSVAFWCNPISGHATLYWYQQILGQGPKLLIQFQNNGVVDDSQLPKDRFSAERLKGVDSTLKIQPAKLEDSAVYLCASSPPLRDRVDGYTFGSGTRLTVV.

The genes are TRBV18 and TRBJ1-5; D is uncertain. The V gene's germline CDR1 is KGHSH and CDR2 LQKENI. Trimming took 6 bases from V and 6 from J, leaving 15 bases between them. CDR3 length equals 14 residues. CDR3 residues: CASSPGRAGQPQHF. CDR3 DNA: TGTGCCAGCTCCCCCGGGAGGGCGGGTCAGCCCCAGCATTTT.

This clone occurred once. V is TRBV28 and J is TRBJ2-1; D is possibly TRBD2 (6 bases). The CDR3 contains 15 residues. With 4 bases removed from V and 7 bases from J, the gap between germline ends came to 17 bases. Germline V CDR1 and CDR2: MDHEN, SYDVKM. The CDR3 sequence: CASSSPGTPSNEQFF. The CDR3 nucleotides are TGTGCCAGCAGTTCGCCCGGGACTCCTTCTAATGAGCAGTTCTTC.

The chain has TRBV11-2 and TRBJ1-2; D remains unclear. The germline gives CDR1 SGHAT, CDR2 FQNNGV. The V end was cut by 2 bases, the J end by 7 bases, with 11 bases between. CDR3 length equals 13 residues. The CDR3 DNA sequence: TGTGCCAGCAGCTTATCGCAGGAGGGTGGCTACACCTTC. Protein: CASSLSQEGGYTF.

In its sample, this clone was seen a few times. V gene TRBV12-5 combines with J gene TRBJ1-1, with 9 nucleotides matching TRBD1. The V segment lost 4 bases and the J segment 1 base; nucleotides outside the gene matches: 7. There are 16 residues in the CDR3. Germline loops: CDR1 LGHNT, CDR2 FRNRAP. The CDR3 region has the DNA TGTGCTAGTGGTTCACCACAGGGGGCAGGGAACACTGAAGCTTTCTTT. It yields the protein CASGSPQGAGNTEAFF.

This clone was detected once. The rearrangement uses TRBV11-2 and TRBJ2-1; 12 nucleotides match TRBD2. J lost 8 bases, V lost 4 bases, and 6 bases had no gene match. Germline V CDR1 and CDR2: SGHAT, FQNNGV. The CDR3 loop spans 15 amino acids. CDR3 nucleotides: TGTGCCAGCAGCTCTCTAGCGGGGGGGCCCTATGAGCAGTTCTTC. It encodes CASSSLAGGPYEQFF.

The chain is built from TRBV20-1 and TRBJ1-5; the D gene is possibly TRBD1 (5 bases). Germline V CDR1 and CDR2: DFQATT, SNEGSKA (reference sequence). CDR3 length equals 13 residues. Between the trimmed V and J ends, which lost 3 bases and 7 bases, there was a span of 13 bases. The CDR3: CSASQGGGQPQHF. CDR3 nucleotide sequence: TGCAGTGCTAGTCAGGGCGGAGGGCAGCCCCAGCATTTT.

This clone was recorded a few times. Germline and junction disagree at one end, which may indicate a read error. This rearrangement joins TRBV19 to TRBJ2-2; 8 positions match TRBD1. Germline assignment: CDR1 LNHDA and CDR2 SQIVND (reference sequence). This CDR3 comprises 15 residues. CDR3 bases: TGTGCCAGTAGCGCCCGGACAGGGAACGCCGGGGAGCTGTTTTTT. It codes for CASSARTGNAGELFF. Variable domain in full (rest from reference TRBV19 and TRBJ2-2): DGGITQSPKYLFRKEGQNVTLSCEQNLNHDAMYWYRQDPGQGLRLIYYSQIVNDFQKGDIAEGYSVSREKKESFPLTVTSAQKNPTAFYLCASSARTGNAGELFFGEGSRLTVL.

The V gene is TRBV2, the J gene TRBJ2-1, with D possibly being TRBD1 (7 bases). The CDR3 runs to 14 residues. V was shortened by 4 bases and J by 10 bases, with 17 bases between the two germline ends. Germline CDR1 reads SNHLY; CDR2 reads FYNNEI. This CDR3 is CASSGSHQGGEQFF. CDR3 in DNA: TGTGCCAGCAGTGGGTCCCACCAGGGGGGAGAGCAGTTCTTC.

The rearrangement uses TRBV14 and TRBJ1-6; 7 nucleotides line up with TRBD1. The CDR3 runs 14 residues. V gave up 1 base and J gave up 9 bases; unmatched junction bases: 3. Germline assignment: CDR1 SGHDN and CDR2 FVKESK. The CDR3 bases are TGTGCCAGCAGCCAAGCGTACAGGGGTTCACCCCTCCACTTT. Amino acids: CASSQAYRGSPLHF.

The chain uses TRBV2 and TRBJ1-5; 9 positions agree with TRBD1. With V trimmed by 6 bases and J by 2 bases, 2 bases remained unmatched. Looked up from germline, CDR1 is SNHLY and CDR2 is FYNNEI. This CDR3 contains 14 residues. DNA for the CDR3: TGTGCCAGCAGACAGGGGGCAGGCAATCAGCCCCAGCATTTT. Translated: CASRQGAGNQPQHF.

The chain combines TRBV2 with TRBJ2-1; tentatively, D is TRBD2 (5 bases). This CDR3 contains 13 residues. CDR1 and CDR2 (germline): SNHLY, FYNNEI. With 2 bases removed from V and 6 bases from J, the gap between germline ends came to 8 bases. The CDR3 DNA reads as TGTGCCAGCAGTGAATCCGGGGTCAATGAGCAGTTCTTC. Amino acid sequence: CASSESGVNEQFF.

The chain has TRBV11-2 and TRBJ1-3, with a tentative D call TRBD1 (6 bases). The germline V gene encodes CDR1 SGHAT and CDR2 FQNNGV. The V and J ends lost 2 bases and 2 bases respectively, with 10 bases between them. The CDR3 is made up of 15 amino acids. This CDR3 reads CASSLFEGAGNTIYF. CDR3 coding DNA: TGTGCCAGCAGCTTATTTGAGGGGGCTGGAAACACCATATATTTT.

The chain employs TRBV19 and TRBJ2-3, with 9 bases aligning to TRBD2. This CDR3 region has 14 residues. The V gene's germline CDR1 is LNHDA and CDR2 SQIVND (reference sequence). V shed 9 bases and J 1 base; nucleotides not matched to a gene: 5. Written as DNA, the CDR3 is TGTGCCAGCCTTAGCGGGGGAGGCACAGATACGCAGTATTTT. Protein product: CASLSGGGTDTQYF.

The chain links TRBV19 to TRBJ2-1; weak D call: TRBD1 (5 bases). Germline loops: CDR1 LNHDA, CDR2 SQIVND (reference sequence). The V end was cut by 5 bases, the J end by 7 bases, with 9 bases between. The CDR3 extends over 12 amino acids. The CDR3 sequence: CASSHQGNEQFF. The DNA for the CDR3 is TGTGCCAGTAGTCATCAGGGTAATGAGCAGTTCTTC. Using reference TRBV19 and TRBJ2-1 for the parts outside the CDR3, the full variable domain is DGGITQSPKYLFRKEGQNVTLSCEQNLNHDAMYWYRQDPGQGLRLIYYSQIVNDFQKGDIAEGYSVSREKKESFPLTVTSAQKNPTAFYLCASSHQGNEQFFGPGTRLTVL.